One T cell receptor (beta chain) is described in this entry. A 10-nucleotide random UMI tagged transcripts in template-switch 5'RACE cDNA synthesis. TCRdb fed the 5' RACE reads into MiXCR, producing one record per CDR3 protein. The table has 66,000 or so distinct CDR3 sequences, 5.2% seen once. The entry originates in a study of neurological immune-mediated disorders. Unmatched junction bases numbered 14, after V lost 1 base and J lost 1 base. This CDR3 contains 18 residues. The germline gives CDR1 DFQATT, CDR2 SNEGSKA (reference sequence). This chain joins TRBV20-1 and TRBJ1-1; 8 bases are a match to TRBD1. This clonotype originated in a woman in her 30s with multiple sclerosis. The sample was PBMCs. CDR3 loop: CSARGQGYPGTPNTEAFF. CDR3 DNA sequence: TGCAGTGCTAGAGGACAGGGGTATCCGGGGACCCCGAACACTGAAGCTTTCTTT.